The 25 T cell receptor beta chains below come from one sample, sequenced in a study of shared clonotypes between healthy human individuals. Libraries were prepared by immunoSEQ multiplex PCR; TCRdb keeps only in-frame clonotypes and omits some of them. The sample consists of about 1.5 million clones, nearly 99% of them appearing once. The sequenced sample was naive CD4+ T cells sorted from blood. The subset was: CD45RA+ positively selected. These receptors were collected from a man under 40 in good health.

This clone was observed a single time. The CDR3 sequence is CATSRVRAYSGANVLTF. The CDR3, as DNA: TGTGCCACCAGCAGAGTTCGGGCGTACTCTGGGGCCAACGTCCTGACTTTC. V and J are TRBV15 and TRBJ2-6, with D unresolved. The germline CDR1 and CDR2 sequences are LNHNV and YYDKDF (reference sequence). The CDR3 contains 17 residues. V dropped 1 base and J dropped 0 bases, with 10 bases sitting between them.

The J gene is TRBJ2-3, the V gene TRBV2; D remains ambiguous. The V and J ends lost 6 bases and 4 bases respectively, with 11 bases between them. The CDR3 length is 13 residues. Per germline, CDR1 SNHLY and CDR2 FYNNEI. This CDR3 reads CASRLTSADTQYF. DNA for the CDR3: TGTGCCAGCAGGCTGACCAGTGCAGATACGCAGTATTTT.

The chain has TRBV11-2 and TRBJ1-5, with D perhaps TRBD1 (5 bases). V was trimmed by 3 bases and J by 0 bases, leaving 12 bases between them. The CDR3 sequence is 16 residues long. The germline CDR1 and CDR2 sequences are SGHAT and FQNNGV. Here the CDR3 DNA reads TGTGCCAGCAGCTTGAGTGGTACAGGTAGCAATCAGCCCCAGCATTTT. Its translation: CASSLSGTGSNQPQHF.

The rearrangement uses TRBV4-2 and TRBJ2-5, with TRBD2 matching over 12 bases. Per the germline V gene, CDR1 is LGHNA and CDR2 is YNFKEQ. The V gene end was trimmed by 5 bases and the J gene end by 2 bases; junction bases not matched to a gene: 3. The CDR3 loop spans 15 amino acids. In DNA, the CDR3 is TGTGCCAGCAGCACCGGGACTAGCGGGCAAGAGACCCAGTACTTC. It yields the protein CASSTGTSGQETQYF.

CDR3 protein: CASSPLQGGTEAFF. CDR3 coding DNA: TGTGCCAGCAGTCCCTTACAGGGAGGCACTGAAGCTTTCTTT. The chain joins TRBV27 to TRBJ1-1; D is perhaps TRBD1 (6 bases). Trimming cost V 5 bases and J 4 bases, with 14 bases left between them. This CDR3 comprises 14 residues. CDR1 is MNHEY and CDR2 is SMNVEV in the germline V gene (reference sequence).

A word on this clone: Other DNA sequences in this specimen translate into the identical CDR3. The J gene is TRBJ1-5, the V gene TRBV6-1; a possible D gene is TRBD1 (6 bases). Germline lookup yields CDR1 MNHNS and CDR2 SASEGT. Trimming cost V 0 bases and J 1 base, with 10 bases left between them. CDR3 length: 16 residues. The CDR3 DNA reads TGTGCCAGCAGTGAAGCATCAGGGGTGAGCAATCAGCCCCAGCATTTT. Protein product: CASSEASGVSNQPQHF.

This sequence joins TRBV28 and TRBJ2-7, with D possibly matching TRBD1 (5 bases). Germline V gene sequence: CDR1 MDHEN, CDR2 SYDVKM. This CDR3 is 15 amino acids long. Deletions cut 6 bases from V and 3 bases from J, with 18 bases between. CDR3 in amino acids: CASSPPGVDIYEQYF. CDR3 coding DNA: TGTGCCAGCAGCCCACCAGGAGTGGACATCTACGAGCAGTACTTC.

The rearrangement uses TRBV10-1 and TRBJ2-3; D is tentatively TRBD1 or TRBD2 (6 bases each). The CDR3 has 13 amino acids. Germline CDR1 WNHNN, CDR2 SYGVQD (reference sequence). V was trimmed by 6 bases and J by 1 base, leaving 8 bases between them. The CDR3 coding sequence is TGCGCCAGCAGGGAGGGGGGCACAGATACGCAGTATTTT. Translating gives CASREGGTDTQYF.

This rearrangement joins TRBV7-9 to TRBJ2-5, with D unclear. V was trimmed by 0 bases and J by 1 base, leaving 12 bases between them. The length of the CDR3 is 16 residues. Germline V lookup: CDR1 SEHNR, CDR2 FQNEAQ (reference sequence). CDR3 nucleotide sequence: TGTGCCAGCAGCTTAGCCCCCAGCAGGACCCAAGAGACCCAGTACTTC. Translated, it gives CASSLAPSRTQETQYF.

The chain uses TRBV27 and TRBJ1-1; TRBD1 is a possible D gene (6 bases). This CDR3 has 14 residues. Germline assignment: CDR1 MNHEY and CDR2 SMNVEV (reference sequence). Trimming took off 3 bases at V and 3 bases at J, with 11 bases between the two ends. The CDR3 DNA reads as TGTGCCAGCAGTTTTGACAGGTCGGACACTGAAGCTTTCTTT. It specifies CASSFDRSDTEAFF.

V is TRBV5-6 and J is TRBJ2-2; D tentatively fits TRBD1 or TRBD2 (5 bases each). This CDR3 spans 16 amino acids. V dropped 0 bases and J dropped 6 bases, with 15 bases sitting between them. The V gene's germline CDR1 is SGHDT and CDR2 YYEEEE. In nucleotides, the CDR3 is TGTGCCAGCAGCTTGGGGGCAGGGAGAGTGTCCGGGGAGCTGTTTTTT. Translating gives CASSLGAGRVSGELFF. The whole variable domain, filled in from reference TRBV5-6 and TRBJ2-2, reads DAGVTQSPTHLIKTRGQQVTLRCSPKSGHDTVSWYQQALGQGPQFIFQYYEEEERQRGNFPDRFSGHQFPNYSSELNVNALLLGDSALYLCASSLGAGRVSGELFFGEGSRLTVL.

The chain recombines TRBV6-5 with TRBJ1-3, with D possibly TRBD1 on 6 matching bases. The germline CDR1 and CDR2 sequences are MNHEY and SVGAGI. Trimming stripped 5 bases from V and 4 bases from J, with 15 bases between. The CDR3 length is 15 residues. The CDR3 loop is CASSGGQFAGNTIYF. The CDR3 DNA reads as TGTGCCAGCAGTGGAGGACAGTTCGCGGGAAACACCATATATTTT.

This clone has just one count. The sample has other DNA sequences that encode this CDR3 too. V usage is TRBV5-1 and J usage is TRBJ2-5; D unresolved. CDR1 is SGHRS and CDR2 is YFSETQ in the germline V gene. This CDR3 has 11 residues. The V end lost 1 base, the J end lost 5 bases, and 3 bases lay between the germline ends. The CDR3 DNA reads TGCGCCAGCAGCTTGAGCGAGACCCAGTACTTC. Protein sequence: CASSLSETQYF.

The J gene is TRBJ2-3, the V gene TRBV18; 8 bases agree with TRBD2. This CDR3 is 15 amino acids long. The ends lost 5 bases at V and 2 bases at J; junction bases unmatched: 6. Germline assignment: CDR1 KGHSH and CDR2 LQKENI. The CDR3 protein is CASSVLAGNTDTQYF. Written as DNA, the CDR3 is TGTGCCAGCTCAGTGTTAGCGGGGAACACAGATACGCAGTATTTT.

This rearrangement joins TRBV28 to TRBJ1-5, with D perhaps matching TRBD1 (6 bases). The V end lost 5 bases, the J end lost 7 bases, and 15 bases lay between the germline ends. The CDR3 has 14 amino acids. Germline V gives CDR1 MDHEN, CDR2 SYDVKM. Here the CDR3 reads CASSGMGAYQPQHF. The CDR3 DNA follows: TGTGCCAGCAGTGGAATGGGGGCGTACCAGCCCCAGCATTTT.

V gene TRBV29-1 combines with J gene TRBJ2-5; D is ambiguous. Trimming removed 7 bases from V and 5 bases from J, with 11 bases in between. The CDR3 has 11 residues. Germline lookup yields CDR1 SQVTM and CDR2 ANQGSEA. CDR3 amino acids: CSGWVGETQYF. CDR3 nucleotides: TGCAGCGGATGGGTGGGGGAGACCCAGTACTTC. Looking up the rest from reference TRBV29-1 and TRBJ2-5 gives the full variable domain: SAVISQKPSRDICQRGTSLTIQCQVDSQVTMMFWYRQQPGQSLTLIATANQGSEATYESGFVIDKFPISRPNLTFSTLTVSNMSPEDSSIYLCSGWVGETQYFGPGTRLLVL.

On this clone itself: At the DNA level, this CDR3 is encoded by other sequences in the same sample as well. The genes are TRBV27 and TRBJ2-7; D might be TRBD2 (6 bases). Per the germline V gene, CDR1 is MNHEY and CDR2 is SMNVEV (reference sequence). V dropped 5 bases and J dropped 2 bases, with 10 bases sitting between them. The CDR3 totals 13 residues. The CDR3 loop is CASSPRGPYEQYF. CDR3 nucleotides: TGTGCCAGCAGTCCGCGGGGCCCCTACGAGCAGTACTTC.

The chain uses TRBV5-4 and TRBJ2-7; TRBD2 aligns across 8 bases. This CDR3 spans 13 amino acids. Germline assignment: CDR1 SGHNT and CDR2 YYREEE (reference sequence). V lost 1 base to trimming and J lost 6 bases; unmatched junction nucleotides: 3. The CDR3 loop is CASSLRGRIEQYF. In DNA, the CDR3 is TGTGCCAGCAGCTTGCGCGGGAGGATCGAGCAGTACTTC.

This sequence joins TRBV28 and TRBJ2-7; the match to TRBD1 covers 10 bases. V dropped 6 bases and J dropped 2; count of bases not matched to a gene: 4. The CDR3 is 14 residues long. Germline CDR1 and CDR2: MDHEN and SYDVKM. The CDR3 reads CASSPGQGAYEQYF. The CDR3 DNA reads TGTGCCAGCAGCCCTGGACAGGGGGCCTACGAGCAGTACTTC.

CDR3 loop: CASSLRTLQGDGYTF. The CDR3 DNA reads as TGTGCCAGCAGCTTACGTACCCTACAGGGTGATGGCTACACCTTC. This chain connects TRBV13 to TRBJ1-2, with a tentative D call TRBD1 (6 bases). There are 15 residues in the CDR3. Germline CDR1 and CDR2: PRHDT and FYEKMQ (reference sequence). Trimming pared 2 bases from V and 6 bases from J, leaving 16 bases between.

The chain uses TRBV6-5 and TRBJ2-2, with 10 bases lining up with TRBD2. Germline V lookup: CDR1 MNHEY, CDR2 SVGAGI. Trimming took 2 bases from V and 3 from J; bases not matched to a gene: 3. There are 16 residues in the CDR3. The CDR3 is CASSYGAGGDTGELFF. DNA of the CDR3: TGTGCCAGCAGTTACGGAGCGGGAGGGGACACCGGGGAGCTGTTTTTT.

This chain links TRBV5-1 with TRBJ1-1; perhaps TRBD1 as D (5 bases). In germline, CDR1 is SGHRS, CDR2 YFSETQ. Trimming took 4 bases from V and 7 from J, leaving 26 bases between them. This CDR3 spans 17 amino acids. In DNA, the CDR3 is TGCGCCAGCAGCCAAAACCTCCCGACAGCCACATCAATTGAAGCTTTCTTT. Amino acids: CASSQNLPTATSIEAFF.

This chain's CDR3 is CASSARQGHISGELFF. The CDR3 DNA reads as TGTGCCAGCAGCGCCAGACAGGGGCATATATCCGGGGAGCTGTTTTTT. The rearrangement uses TRBV9 and TRBJ2-2; TRBD1 agrees at 8 bases. CDR1 is SGDLS, CDR2 YYNGEE, per germline. CDR3 length equals 16 residues. Losses at the gene ends were 3 bases for V and 6 bases for J; bases not matched to a gene: 10.

The V and J genes are TRBV9 and TRBJ2-7; 10 nucleotides match TRBD1. This CDR3 comprises 16 residues. Germline CDR1 SGDLS, CDR2 YYNGEE. V was clipped by 0 bases and J by 5 bases; unmatched bases: 8. The CDR3 reads CASSVAARQGANEQYF. CDR3 sequence (DNA): TGTGCCAGCAGCGTAGCCGCGAGACAGGGGGCGAACGAGCAGTACTTC.

A remark on this clone: Distinct nucleotide sequences in the sample also encode this CDR3. The chain uses TRBV5-1 and TRBJ2-7; TRBD2 might be the D (5 bases). V lost 0 bases and J lost 2, with 9 bases in between. The CDR3 is 14 amino acids. Germline lookup yields CDR1 SGHRS and CDR2 YFSETQ. The CDR3 here is CASSLVPGTYEQYF. In DNA form, the CDR3 reads TGCGCCAGCAGCTTGGTACCGGGAACCTACGAGCAGTACTTC. The full variable domain, in which reference TRBV5-1 and TRBJ2-7 provide the parts outside the CDR3, is KAGVTQTPRYLIKTRGQQVTLSCSPISGHRSVSWYQQTPGQGLQFLFEYFSETQRNKGNFPGRFSGRQFSNSRSEMNVSTLELGDSALYLCASSLVPGTYEQYFGPGTRLTVT.